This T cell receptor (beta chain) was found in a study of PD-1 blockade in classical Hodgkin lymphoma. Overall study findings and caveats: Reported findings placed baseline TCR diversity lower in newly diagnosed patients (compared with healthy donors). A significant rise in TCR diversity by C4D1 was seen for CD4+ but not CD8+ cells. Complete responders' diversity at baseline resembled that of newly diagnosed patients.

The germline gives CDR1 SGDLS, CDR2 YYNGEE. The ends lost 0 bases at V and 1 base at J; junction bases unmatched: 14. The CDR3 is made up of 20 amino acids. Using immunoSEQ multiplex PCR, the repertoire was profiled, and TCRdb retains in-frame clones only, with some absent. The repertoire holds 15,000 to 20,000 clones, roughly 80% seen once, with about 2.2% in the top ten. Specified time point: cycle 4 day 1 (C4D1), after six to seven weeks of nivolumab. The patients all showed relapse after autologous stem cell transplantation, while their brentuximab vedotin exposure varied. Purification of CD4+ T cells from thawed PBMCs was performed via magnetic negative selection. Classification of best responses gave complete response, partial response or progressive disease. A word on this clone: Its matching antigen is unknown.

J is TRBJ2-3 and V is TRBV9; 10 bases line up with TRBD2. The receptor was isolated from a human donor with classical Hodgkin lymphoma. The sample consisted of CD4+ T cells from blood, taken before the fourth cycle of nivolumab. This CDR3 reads CASSVGVGASGSKGTDTQYF. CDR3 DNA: TGTGCCAGCAGCGTAGGGGTCGGGGCTAGCGGGAGTAAGGGCACAGATACGCAGTATTTT.